This T cell receptor beta chain emerged from a study of shared clonotypes between healthy human individuals. Whole-study results and caveats: Relative to their counterparts shared across all four donors, non-shared clonotypes exhibited diminished generation probabilities. Larger estimated richness was generally recorded for naive subsets relative to memory subsets.

The naive CD8 population came from CD45RO-negative cells selected for CCR7, without terminally differentiated effector memory CD45RA+ cells. About this clone: Its matching antigen is unknown.

The CDR3 is 15 residues long. V was trimmed by 2 bases and J by 4 bases, leaving 13 bases between them. Germline V gene data show CDR1 as MNHEY and CDR2 as SMNVEV (reference sequence). The material for each subset, its genomic DNA, was split evenly across several immunoSEQ plates. The protocol was immunoSEQ multiplex PCR, while the TCRdb copy is restricted to in-frame clones and leaves out a portion. The sample carries 2 million to 2.5 million clones, more than 85% recorded once. The sequenced material came from naive CD8+ T cells from PBMCs. The TCR was taken from a man aged 18 to 35 in good health. Some clones in this sample may be carry-over from other donors' samples. The chain has TRBV27 and TRBJ2-3; TRBD1 might be the D (6 bases). The CDR3 is CASSLRYRAPDTQYF. The DNA for the CDR3 is TGTGCCAGCAGTTTAAGGTACAGGGCCCCAGATACGCAGTATTTT.